This T cell receptor (beta chain) was sequenced during a study of technical replicates of blood from four donors (dated by TCRdb to 2015 to 2018). Concerning this clone itself: Its antigen is not yet known. Base quality data are lacking; no much larger clone is found one base away.

Library method: the immunoSEQ multiplex PCR assay. In its TCRdb copy, this immuneACCESS table keeps in-frame sequences only and misses some clones. Where compared with another copy, unresolved V genes explain less than half of these, and the others have no known cause. The table for this sample lists around 62,000 clones; 95% to 98% of them were counted only once. The ten largest clones capture roughly 0.25% of the sample. From its cysteine to its phenylalanine, the CDR3 spans 13 amino acids. Just CDR3 DNA is preserved here, 39 bases in frame from base 1. The V end loses 11 bases and the J end loses 2 bases, and a stretch of 13 bases separates them. From the germline V gene, CDR1 is SGHVS and CDR2 is FQNEAQ.

The specimen was T cells isolated from PBMCs. This receptor chain uses TRBV7-8 and TRBJ2-1; D gene: possibly TRBD2, on 6 matching bases. This clonotype was obtained from a human donor in good health. The sequenced DNA is TGTGCCTCGCGGGACCTCGCCTACAATGAGCAGTTCTTC. The translation is CASRDLAYNEQFF.